A single sample is the source of the 21 T cell receptor beta chains below, sequenced in a study of T cell responses to AZD1222 COVID-19 vaccine. Sequencing used immunoSEQ multiplex PCR; TCRdb keeps in-frame clones, though not all of them. The sample carries tens of thousands of clones, roughly 88% recorded once. Sequenced material: peripheral blood, taken on day 0 of AZD1222 vaccination. The receptors shown here come from an adult in good health.

V is TRBV19 and J is TRBJ2-4; D may correspond to TRBD1 or TRBD2 (5 bases each). In germline, CDR1 is LNHDA, CDR2 SQIVND (reference sequence). The V end lost 5 bases, the J end lost 0 bases, and 17 bases lay between the germline ends. The CDR3 loop spans 17 amino acids. The CDR3 DNA is TGTGCCAGTAGTTCTCCCCGGGACCTCCTAGCCAAAAACATTCAGTACTTC. Amino acids: CASSSPRDLLAKNIQYF.

V and J are TRBV14 and TRBJ1-1; maybe TRBD1 (5 bases). The length of the CDR3 is 14 residues. Germline V CDR1 and CDR2: SGHDN, FVKESK. The V gene lost 4 bases and the J gene lost 1 base, with 10 bases spanning the gap. The CDR3 spells CASSLGTENTEAFF. DNA for the CDR3: TGTGCCAGCAGCCTTGGGACGGAGAACACTGAAGCTTTCTTT.

This clone was found once. This chain joins TRBV27 and TRBJ2-3; 15 nucleotides line up with TRBD2. The V segment lost 2 bases and the J segment 5 bases; nucleotides outside the gene matches: 2. CDR1 and CDR2 from the germline V gene are MNHEY and SMNVEV (reference sequence). CDR3 length: 16 residues. CDR3 sequence (DNA): TGTGCCAGCAGTTTACGGACTAGCGGGGGGGGAGATACGCAGTATTTT. This gives the protein CASSLRTSGGGDTQYF.

CDR3: CASSTGDRVNTEAFF. For the CDR3, the DNA is TGTGCCAGCAGTACGGGGGACAGGGTGAACACTGAAGCTTTCTTT. The rearrangement joins TRBV28 to TRBJ1-1, with 9 bases fitting TRBD1. The V segment lost 5 bases and the J segment 0 bases; nucleotides outside the gene matches: 4. The CDR3 length is 15 residues. The V gene's germline CDR1 is MDHEN and CDR2 SYDVKM.

V is TRBV5-1 and J is TRBJ2-2; D uncertain. Germline assignment: CDR1 SGHRS and CDR2 YFSETQ. V was pared by 6 bases and J by 0 bases, with 12 bases between. The CDR3 contains 15 residues. The CDR3 DNA follows: TGCGCCAGCAAGTGGCACGACGCGAACACCGGGGAGCTGTTTTTT. Translation: CASKWHDANTGELFF. Full variable domain (remainder filled in from reference TRBV5-1 and TRBJ2-2): KAGVTQTPRYLIKTRGQQVTLSCSPISGHRSVSWYQQTPGQGLQFLFEYFSETQRNKGNFPGRFSGRQFSNSRSEMNVSTLELGDSALYLCASKWHDANTGELFFGEGSRLTVL.

The chain recombines TRBV11-1 with TRBJ2-5; 15 bases align to TRBD2. V trimming: 6 bases; J trimming: 5 bases; junction bases outside the gene matches: 7. This CDR3 has 16 residues. CDR1 and CDR2 (germline): SGHAT, FQDESV (reference sequence). The CDR3 region has the DNA TGTGCCAGCAGTAGGACTAGCGGGGGGGCCTGGGAGACCCAGTACTTC. Its protein is CASSRTSGGAWETQYF.

The V gene is TRBV11-3, the J gene TRBJ2-5, with a weak D call TRBD2 (6 bases). Trimming removed 5 bases at V and 5 bases at J, with 15 bases between. There are 14 residues in the CDR3. Germline lookup yields CDR1 SGHNT and CDR2 YENEEA. The CDR3 DNA reads TGTGCCAGCAGCAACCCCGCCGCGGGGGAGACCCAGTACTTC. Translating gives CASSNPAAGETQYF.

The rearrangement links TRBV7-6 to TRBJ1-3; the match to TRBD1 covers 9 bases. The V gene's germline CDR1 is SGHVS and CDR2 FNYEAQ. Trimming removed 5 bases from V and 5 bases from J; junction bases left unmatched: 4. This CDR3 comprises 14 residues. The CDR3 loop reads CASSRDRERNTIYF. The CDR3 coding sequence is TGTGCCAGCAGCCGGGACAGGGAGCGAAACACCATATATTTT.

The chain recombines TRBV4-3 with TRBJ1-2; D unresolved. Trimming removed 1 base at V and 4 bases at J, with 10 bases between. Germline-derived CDR1 and CDR2 are LGHNA and YSLEER. The length of the CDR3 is 14 residues. As DNA, the CDR3 is TGCGCCAGCAGCCAAGCGGAGCGGTCCTATGGCTACACCTTC. This codes for CASSQAERSYGYTF.

The chain uses TRBV19 and TRBJ2-7; 8 bases are shared with TRBD1. CDR3 length: 12 amino acids. Per germline, CDR1 LNHDA and CDR2 SQIVND (reference sequence). V lost 11 bases and J lost 3; bases outside the gene matches: 6. The CDR3 reads CASSGGGYEQYF. The CDR3 DNA is TGTGCCTCCTCAGGGGGCGGCTACGAGCAGTACTTC. Looking up the rest from reference TRBV19 and TRBJ2-7 gives the full variable domain: DGGITQSPKYLFRKEGQNVTLSCEQNLNHDAMYWYRQDPGQGLRLIYYSQIVNDFQKGDIAEGYSVSREKKESFPLTVTSAQKNPTAFYLCASSGGGYEQYFGPGTRLTVT.

The chain couples TRBV11-3 to TRBJ2-5; D remains unclear. V lost 1 base, J lost 3 bases, and 3 bases lay in between. Germline V lookup: CDR1 SGHNT, CDR2 YENEEA. The CDR3 is 12 residues long. CDR3 region: CASSLGEETQYF. The CDR3, as DNA: TGTGCCAGCAGCTTAGGTGAAGAGACCCAGTACTTC.

This clone was observed a few times. V and J are TRBV30 and TRBJ2-3; TRBD2 aligns across 7 bases. CDR1 is GTSNPN and CDR2 is SVGIG in the germline V gene (reference sequence). V gave up 0 bases and J gave up 2 bases; unmatched junction bases: 8. CDR3 length equals 16 residues. The CDR3 loop is CAWSVRLAAITDTQYF. The CDR3, as DNA: TGTGCCTGGAGTGTACGCCTAGCGGCAATCACAGATACGCAGTATTTT.

The chain couples TRBV7-7 to TRBJ2-7, with no clear D. Germline V gene sequence: CDR1 SSHAT, CDR2 FNYEAQ (reference sequence). The CDR3 totals 14 residues. V lost 5 bases to trimming and J lost 0 bases, with 11 bases between them. The CDR3 loop is CASSPDPGSYEQYF. DNA for the CDR3: TGTGCCAGCAGCCCGGACCCCGGCTCCTACGAGCAGTACTTC.

V gene TRBV6-5 combines with J gene TRBJ2-3, with D perhaps TRBD2 (6 bases). Trimming stripped 7 bases from V and 5 bases from J, with 13 bases between. Germline V lookup: CDR1 MNHEY, CDR2 SVGAGI. This CDR3 has 13 amino acids. The CDR3 DNA follows: TGTGCCAGCAACACCCACGGGGGAGATACGCAGTATTTT. Its translation: CASNTHGGDTQYF.

The CDR3 protein is CSVALQGSEMSGYTF. In nucleotides, the CDR3 is TGCAGCGTTGCGCTACAGGGGAGTGAGATGAGCGGCTACACCTTC. V usage is TRBV29-1 and J usage is TRBJ1-2, with 7 bases matching TRBD1. V shed 4 bases, J shed 8 bases, and the junction held 16 bases outside the gene matches. The CDR3 has 15 residues. Germline assignment: CDR1 SQVTM and CDR2 ANQGSEA.

The chain has TRBV20-1 and TRBJ2-7, with D perhaps matching TRBD1 (6 bases). The germline V and J ends were trimmed by 3 bases and 3 bases, with 21 bases remaining between them. From germline, CDR1 is DFQATT and CDR2 SNEGSKA (reference sequence). This CDR3 is 16 amino acids long. The CDR3 protein is CSASSGLDRYNYEQYF. In DNA form, the CDR3 reads TGCAGTGCTAGTTCCGGCCTAGACAGGTATAACTACGAGCAGTACTTC.

The rearrangement joins TRBV25-1 to TRBJ2-2, with 8 bases aligning to TRBD2. V lost 2 bases and J lost 5; bases outside the gene matches: 4. This CDR3 comprises 15 residues. Germline assignment: CDR1 MGHDK and CDR2 SYGVNS. The CDR3 DNA sequence: TGTGCCAGCAGTGAAAAGCGGGGGAGGACCGGGGAGCTGTTTTTT. As protein: CASSEKRGRTGELFF.

The chain uses TRBV29-1 and TRBJ1-5; no clear D gene. CDR3 size: 13 residues. The V end lost 4 bases, the J end lost 4 bases, and 11 bases lay between the germline ends. Germline values: CDR1 SQVTM, CDR2 ANQGSEA. The CDR3 reads CSVAAAKNQPQHF. The CDR3 DNA reads TGCAGCGTTGCGGCAGCCAAGAATCAGCCCCAGCATTTT. Combining the CDR3 with reference TRBV29-1 and TRBJ1-5 gives the whole variable domain SAVISQKPSRDICQRGTSLTIQCQVDSQVTMMFWYRQQPGQSLTLIATANQGSEATYESGFVIDKFPISRPNLTFSTLTVSNMSPEDSSIYLCSVAAAKNQPQHFGDGTRLSIL.

This clone is a singleton in its sample. This sequence joins TRBV4-1 and TRBJ2-5; 12 bases match TRBD2. The CDR3 is 15 amino acids. Trimming took 4 bases from V and 2 from J; bases not matched to a gene: 2. The germline V gene encodes CDR1 MGHRA and CDR2 YSYEKL. CDR3 residues: CASSLLAGGQETQYF. CDR3 sequence (DNA): TGCGCCAGCAGCCTTCTAGCGGGGGGGCAAGAGACCCAGTACTTC.

V usage is TRBV11-2 and J usage is TRBJ1-1, with 7 bases identical to TRBD1. The V and J ends lost 5 bases and 0 bases, in that order; junction bases with no gene match: 6. This CDR3 is 15 amino acids long. The V gene's germline CDR1 is SGHAT and CDR2 FQNNGV. The DNA for the CDR3 is TGTGCCAGCAGCCGGGACAGTCTGCTGAACACTGAAGCTTTCTTT. Encoded protein: CASSRDSLLNTEAFF.

The gene calls are TRBV9 and TRBJ2-2; 8 bases match TRBD1. V was clipped by 0 bases and J by 1 base; unmatched bases: 5. Germline values: CDR1 SGDLS, CDR2 YYNGEE. The CDR3 length is 17 residues. CDR3 nucleotides: TGTGCCAGCAGCGTAGCTAAGACAGGGGTGAACACCGGGGAGCTGTTTTTT. Translation: CASSVAKTGVNTGELFF.